Here is one T cell receptor beta chain with its context. The specificity of this receptor is unknown. No qualities accompany the bases; no much larger clone lies one base away. This entry is derived from a study of blood T cell repertoires in COVID-19 (dated by TCRdb to between 2020 and 2021). About the investigation overall: Collaborator samples came from the United States, Italy and Spain and covered acute and convalescent phases of COVID-19. The prospective study material was composed of cDNA or gDNA derived from T cells, B-cell-depleted T cells, or PBMCs. Subjects who had been exposed to COVID-19, were actively infected with it, or had recovered from it provided the deeply sampled blood TCRbeta repertoires that made up the dataset. A freely available public database, intended as a resource for researchers studying the immune response to SARS-CoV-2, is where the repertoires were released. Samples were obtained from the ongoing ImmuneRACE study (first 160 participants) and from over 1,000 subjects provided by 6 global collaborators. Sample metadata almost always included a de-identified subject ID, COVID-19 status, age in years and sex. Where HLA class I and class II types were available, the types were taken from metadata supplied by the sample provider, not from assay-based typing.

One collaborating source in Seattle enrolled patients during active infection and followed them longitudinally through the course of disease. Collaborating institutions collected whole blood in K2EDTA tubes following their own protocols. Collaborator samples were shipped for TCRbeta analysis as frozen whole blood, isolated PBMCs, or DNA extracted from either sample type. The immunoSEQ Assay, a bias-controlled multiplex PCR, was used to amplify TCRbeta CDR3 regions from genomic DNA. In the source study's methods: Nucleated cell counts per sample were estimated from amplification of reference gene primers within the assay. To quantify the absolute abundance of each unique TCRbeta CDR3 rearrangement, sequence reads were collapsed and filtered. Productive Simpson clonality was computed per sample as the square root of Simpson's diversity index over productive rearrangements. Imported from immuneACCESS, the table was reduced by TCRdb to in-frame sequences with V and J called. These copies leave out some clones; in studies compared against another copy, an unresolved V gene accounts for under half, and the cause of the remainder is not known. The V and J calls and clone size are taken from that table; D and trimming were inferred from the DNA. The sample has some 200,000 clones on record, roughly 94% of them singletons. The top ten clones comprise about 0.76% of the sample.

Findings and caveats that apply to the study as a whole: Clinical and demographic metadata were provided uncurated, with the amount varying by source and participant.

The sequence derives from a man aged 30-40 years with COVID-19, enrolled during active disease. Source material: peripheral blood.

The nucleotides read TGCGCCAGCAGCACTGGGACAGGGGAAGAGACCCAGTACTTC. Translated, this is CASSTGTGEETQYF. The sequence links TRBV5-1 to TRBJ2-5, with 10 junctional bases fitting TRBD1. Reading the germline V gene gives CDR1 SGHRS and CDR2 YFSETQ. CDR3 length: 14 amino acids, cysteine to phenylalanine. The CDR3 DNA has 42 bases and is translated from base 1. Trimmed from V: 4 bases; trimmed from J: 3 bases; junction bases lacking a gene match: 3.